This is a list of T cell receptor beta chains from one sample in a study of T cell responses to AZD1222 COVID-19 vaccine. Here immunoSEQ multiplex PCR was the method, and the copy in TCRdb shows in-frame clones only, minus some. The table records approximately 75,000 clones, roughly 87% of them present only once. The sequences come from peripheral blood, collected 28 days after the second AZD1222 dose. These TCRs come from an adult who received the AZD1222 COVID-19 vaccine. The CDR3 runs from the conserved cysteine through the conserved F or W. A D gene is named only where the DNA matches it firmly. Rows may omit the clone size; those that give it use once, few, many or a size class.

clone size: -; D gene: -; V gene: TRBV5-8; J gene: TRBJ2-2; CDR3 length: 15; CDR3 protein: CASSLPPENTGELFF; CDR3 DNA: TGTGCCAGCAGCTTGCCCCCGGAGAACACCGGGGAGCTGTTTTTT
clone size: -; D gene: -; V gene: TRBV6-5; J gene: TRBJ2-6; CDR3 length: 12; CDR3 protein: CAIQDRSNVLTF; CDR3 DNA: TGTGCCATCCAAGACAGATCCAACGTCCTGACTTTC
clone size: -; D gene: TRBD1; V gene: TRBV7-2; J gene: TRBJ1-1; CDR3 length: 16; CDR3 protein: CASPTWGTGAGTEAFF; CDR3 DNA: TGTGCCAGCCCGACGTGGGGGACAGGGGCCGGGACTGAAGCTTTCTTT
clone size: -; D gene: TRBD1; V gene: TRBV29-1; J gene: TRBJ1-2; CDR3 length: 11; CDR3 protein: CSADRNYGYTF; CDR3 DNA: TGCAGCGCGGACAGGAACTATGGCTACACCTTC
clone size: -; D gene: -; V gene: TRBV29-1; J gene: TRBJ1-5; CDR3 length: 14; CDR3 protein: CSVAGGRGNQPQHF; CDR3 DNA: TGCAGCGTTGCAGGAGGAAGGGGCAATCAGCCCCAGCATTTT
clone size: -; D gene: -; V gene: TRBV30; J gene: TRBJ2-7; CDR3 length: 14; CDR3 protein: CAWSVSSYTTEQYF; CDR3 DNA: TGTGCCTGGAGTGTCTCCTCCTATACGACCGAGCAGTACTTC
clone size: once; D gene: TRBD1; V gene: TRBV5-1; J gene: TRBJ2-7; CDR3 length: 12; CDR3 protein: CASSHGTGSLYF; CDR3 DNA: TGCGCCAGCAGCCACGGGACAGGGTCTCTGTACTTC
clone size: -; D gene: -; V gene: TRBV11-1; J gene: TRBJ1-1; CDR3 length: 13; CDR3 protein: CASSAELNTEAFF; CDR3 DNA: TGTGCCAGCAGCGCCGAATTGAACACTGAAGCTTTCTTT
clone size: -; D gene: -; V gene: TRBV12-3/TRBV12-4; J gene: TRBJ1-2; CDR3 length: 13; CDR3 protein: CASSFESHYGYTF; CDR3 DNA: TGTGCCAGCAGTTTTGAGTCGCACTATGGCTACACCTTC
clone size: few; D gene: TRBD1; V gene: TRBV3-1/TRBV3-2; J gene: TRBJ2-1; CDR3 length: 16; CDR3 protein: CASSQGGQGARNEQFF; CDR3 DNA: TGTGCCAGCAGCCAAGGGGGACAGGGGGCCCGCAATGAGCAGTTCTTC
clone size: -; D gene: -; V gene: TRBV4-2; J gene: TRBJ2-1; CDR3 length: 16; CDR3 protein: CASSQVAGALYNEQFF; CDR3 DNA: TGTGCCAGCAGCCAAGTCGCGGGGGCCCTATACAATGAGCAGTTCTTC
clone size: -; D gene: TRBD1; V gene: TRBV6-5; J gene: TRBJ1-2; CDR3 length: 12; CDR3 protein: CASQQGAYGYTF; CDR3 DNA: TGTGCCAGTCAACAGGGGGCATATGGCTACACCTTC
clone size: -; D gene: -; V gene: TRBV28; J gene: TRBJ1-1; CDR3 length: 12; CDR3 protein: CASSSRSTEAFF; CDR3 DNA: TGTGCCAGCAGTTCCAGGTCAACTGAAGCTTTCTTT
clone size: once; D gene: -; V gene: TRBV7-9; J gene: TRBJ2-1; CDR3 length: 13; CDR3 protein: CASSLPTIREQFF; CDR3 DNA: TGTGCCAGCAGTCTACCCACCATCAGAGAGCAGTTCTTC
clone size: -; D gene: TRBD2; V gene: TRBV14; J gene: TRBJ2-1; CDR3 length: 18; CDR3 protein: CASSQEVGGYYSYNEQFF; CDR3 DNA: TGTGCCAGCAGCCAAGAAGTCGGGGGGTATTACTCCTACAATGAGCAGTTCTTC
clone size: -; D gene: TRBD1; V gene: TRBV7-9; J gene: TRBJ1-1; CDR3 length: 16; CDR3 protein: CASRHYPDRQGTEAFF; CDR3 DNA: TGTGCCAGCAGACACTACCCGGACCGACAGGGGACTGAAGCTTTCTTT
clone size: -; D gene: TRBD2; V gene: TRBV4-2; J gene: TRBJ2-7; CDR3 length: 16; CDR3 protein: CASSQGTGGRGYEQYF; CDR3 DNA: TGTGCCAGCAGCCAAGGGACGGGGGGACGCGGTTACGAGCAGTACTTC
clone size: -; D gene: -; V gene: TRBV30; J gene: TRBJ2-3; CDR3 length: 12; CDR3 protein: CAWSAGRDTQYF; CDR3 DNA: TGTGCCTGGAGCGCGGGGAGAGATACGCAGTATTTT
clone size: once; D gene: TRBD1; V gene: TRBV2; J gene: TRBJ1-2; CDR3 length: 16; CDR3 protein: CASSSFRGTGVLGDTF; CDR3 DNA: TGTGCCAGCAGCTCTTTTAGGGGGACAGGGGTCCTTGGTGACACCTTC
clone size: -; D gene: TRBD2; V gene: TRBV5-4; J gene: TRBJ2-7; CDR3 length: 14; CDR3 protein: CASSTSGGADEQYF; CDR3 DNA: TGTGCCAGCAGTACTAGCGGGGGGGCTGACGAGCAGTACTTC
clone size: few; D gene: -; V gene: TRBV1; J gene: TRBJ1-4; CDR3 length: 18; CDR3 protein: CTSSQGIRDKGVNEKLFF; CDR3 DNA: TGCACCAGCAGCCAGGGTATCCGGGACAAGGGGGTTAATGAAAAACTGTTTTTT
clone size: few; D gene: -; V gene: TRBV30; J gene: TRBJ1-2; CDR3 length: 16; CDR3 protein: CAWMEYWGAPRDGYTF; CDR3 DNA: TGTGCCTGGATGGAGTACTGGGGCGCCCCCCGGGATGGCTACACCTTC
clone size: -; D gene: -; V gene: TRBV18; J gene: TRBJ2-7; CDR3 length: 13; CDR3 protein: CASSPTASYEQYF; CDR3 DNA: TGTGCCAGCTCACCGACAGCCTCCTACGAGCAGTACTTC
clone size: -; D gene: TRBD1; V gene: TRBV5-1; J gene: TRBJ1-2; CDR3 length: 14; CDR3 protein: CASSRGQGKYGYTF; CDR3 DNA: TGCGCCAGCAGCCGGGGACAGGGGAAGTATGGCTACACCTTC
clone size: -; D gene: -; V gene: TRBV3-1/TRBV3-2; J gene: TRBJ2-5; CDR3 length: 15; CDR3 protein: CASSPPLAAQETQYF; CDR3 DNA: TGTGCCAGCAGCCCGCCTTTAGCGGCCCAAGAGACCCAGTACTTC
clone size: -; D gene: TRBD2; V gene: TRBV14; J gene: TRBJ2-7; CDR3 length: 16; CDR3 protein: CASSQDRGGGRNEQYF; CDR3 DNA: TGTGCCAGCAGCCAAGATCGCGGGGGAGGTAGGAACGAGCAGTACTTC
clone size: -; D gene: -; V gene: TRBV5-5; J gene: TRBJ2-2; CDR3 length: 17; CDR3 protein: CASSHWASGTFTGELFF; CDR3 DNA: TGTGCCAGCAGCCATTGGGCCTCGGGGACGTTTACCGGGGAGCTGTTTTTT
clone size: -; D gene: TRBD1; V gene: TRBV4-3; J gene: TRBJ1-1; CDR3 length: 15; CDR3 protein: CASSQTGTGDTEAFF; CDR3 DNA: TGCGCCAGCAGCCAAACCGGGACAGGGGACACTGAAGCTTTCTTT
clone size: -; D gene: TRBD1; V gene: TRBV30; J gene: TRBJ1-5; CDR3 length: 19; CDR3 protein: CAWSISGTGYHGASQPQHF; CDR3 DNA: TGTGCCTGGAGTATTTCCGGGACAGGGTATCACGGGGCATCTCAGCCCCAGCATTTT
clone size: once; D gene: -; V gene: TRBV7-9; J gene: TRBJ2-3; CDR3 length: 14; CDR3 protein: CASSPTASTDTQYF; CDR3 DNA: TGTGCCAGCAGCCCGACAGCCAGCACAGATACGCAGTATTTT
clone size: -; D gene: -; V gene: TRBV5-4; J gene: TRBJ1-1; CDR3 length: 14; CDR3 protein: CASSVRLANTEAFF; CDR3 DNA: TGTGCCAGCAGCGTGAGACTGGCGAACACTGAAGCTTTCTTT
clone size: -; D gene: -; V gene: TRBV3-1/TRBV3-2; J gene: TRBJ1-2; CDR3 length: 14; CDR3 protein: CASTCNRTSYGYTF; CDR3 DNA: TGTGCCAGCACCTGTAACCGGACGTCTTATGGCTACACCTTC
clone size: -; D gene: TRBD1; V gene: TRBV11-2; J gene: TRBJ1-6; CDR3 length: 14; CDR3 protein: CASSLNRGNSPLHF; CDR3 DNA: TGTGCCAGCAGCTTGAACAGGGGTAATTCACCCCTCCACTTT
clone size: -; D gene: -; V gene: TRBV30; J gene: TRBJ2-7; CDR3 length: 16; CDR3 protein: CAWSVLGASSSYEQYF; CDR3 DNA: TGTGCCTGGAGTGTACTTGGTGCCTCAAGCTCCTACGAGCAGTACTTC
clone size: once; D gene: -; V gene: TRBV5-4; J gene: TRBJ2-5; CDR3 length: 15; CDR3 protein: CASSLSVTYQETQYF; CDR3 DNA: TGTGCCAGCAGCTTATCCGTTACATACCAAGAGACCCAGTACTTC
clone size: -; D gene: -; V gene: TRBV11-3; J gene: TRBJ2-2; CDR3 length: 14; CDR3 protein: CASARDSYTGELFF; CDR3 DNA: TGTGCCAGCGCCAGGGATTCCTACACCGGGGAGCTGTTTTTT
clone size: -; D gene: -; V gene: TRBV2; J gene: TRBJ2-7; CDR3 length: 13; CDR3 protein: CASSEQGSNEQYF; CDR3 DNA: TGTGCCAGCAGTGAACAGGGGTCTAACGAGCAGTACTTC
clone size: -; D gene: -; V gene: TRBV4-2; J gene: TRBJ1-5; CDR3 length: 17; CDR3 protein: CASSQRGGEAGNQPQHF; CDR3 DNA: TGTGCCAGCAGCCAAAGGGGTGGGGAGGCAGGCAATCAGCCCCAGCATTTT
clone size: once; D gene: -; V gene: TRBV30; J gene: TRBJ1-3; CDR3 length: 13; CDR3 protein: CAWSRLSGNTIYF; CDR3 DNA: TGTGCCTGGAGCCGACTCTCTGGAAACACCATATATTTT
clone size: -; D gene: TRBD1; V gene: TRBV6-5; J gene: TRBJ1-5; CDR3 length: 15; CDR3 protein: CASSNGQGVYQPQHF; CDR3 DNA: TGTGCCAGCAGTAACGGACAGGGTGTGTACCAGCCCCAGCATTTT
clone size: -; D gene: -; V gene: TRBV13; J gene: TRBJ2-1; CDR3 length: 17; CDR3 protein: CASSHSRDPGSYNEQFF; CDR3 DNA: TGTGCCAGCAGTCATAGCCGGGACCCTGGCTCCTACAATGAGCAGTTCTTC
clone size: -; D gene: -; V gene: TRBV10-3; J gene: TRBJ2-3; CDR3 length: 13; CDR3 protein: CAIRPGAADTQYF; CDR3 DNA: TGTGCCATCAGGCCCGGGGCGGCAGATACGCAGTATTTT
clone size: -; D gene: -; V gene: TRBV5-1; J gene: TRBJ1-4; CDR3 length: 14; CDR3 protein: CASSLTATNEKLFF; CDR3 DNA: TGCGCCAGCAGCTTAACAGCAACTAATGAAAAACTGTTTTTT
clone size: -; D gene: TRBD2; V gene: TRBV19; J gene: TRBJ2-1; CDR3 length: 14; CDR3 protein: CASSIVVGGSEQFF; CDR3 DNA: TGTGCCAGTAGTATAGTTGTAGGCGGGAGTGAGCAGTTCTTC
clone size: -; D gene: -; V gene: TRBV3-1/TRBV3-2; J gene: TRBJ1-1; CDR3 length: 12; CDR3 protein: CASSQGNTEAFF; CDR3 DNA: TGTGCCAGCAGCCAGGGGAACACTGAAGCTTTCTTT
clone size: -; D gene: -; V gene: TRBV19; J gene: TRBJ1-5; CDR3 length: 14; CDR3 protein: CATRDGDSNQPQHF; CDR3 DNA: TGTGCCACCCGGGACGGGGATAGCAATCAGCCCCAGCATTTT
clone size: -; D gene: -; V gene: TRBV27; J gene: TRBJ1-2; CDR3 length: 16; CDR3 protein: CASRPNPTDSNYGYTF; CDR3 DNA: TGTGCCAGCAGGCCTAACCCGACAGATTCTAACTATGGCTACACCTTC
clone size: -; D gene: -; V gene: TRBV6-5; J gene: TRBJ1-1; CDR3 length: 13; CDR3 protein: CASSYPDRIEAFF; CDR3 DNA: TGTGCCAGCAGTTACCCCGACCGAATTGAAGCTTTCTTT
clone size: -; D gene: -; V gene: TRBV30; J gene: TRBJ2-6; CDR3 length: 13; CDR3 protein: CAWSVGGANVLTF; CDR3 DNA: TGTGCCTGGAGTGTAGGTGGGGCCAACGTCCTGACTTTC